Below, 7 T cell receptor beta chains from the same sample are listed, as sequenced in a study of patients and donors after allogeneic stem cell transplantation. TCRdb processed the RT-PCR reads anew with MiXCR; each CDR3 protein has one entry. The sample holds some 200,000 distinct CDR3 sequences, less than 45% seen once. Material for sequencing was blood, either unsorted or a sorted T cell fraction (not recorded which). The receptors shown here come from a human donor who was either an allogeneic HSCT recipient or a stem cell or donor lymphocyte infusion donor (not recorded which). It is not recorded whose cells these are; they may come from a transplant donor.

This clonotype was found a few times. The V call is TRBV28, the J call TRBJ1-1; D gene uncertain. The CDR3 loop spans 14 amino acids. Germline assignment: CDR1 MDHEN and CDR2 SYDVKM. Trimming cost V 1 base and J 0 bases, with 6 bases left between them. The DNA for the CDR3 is TGTGCCAGCAGTTTATCTTTAGTGAACACTGAAGCTTTCTTT. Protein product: CASSLSLVNTEAFF.

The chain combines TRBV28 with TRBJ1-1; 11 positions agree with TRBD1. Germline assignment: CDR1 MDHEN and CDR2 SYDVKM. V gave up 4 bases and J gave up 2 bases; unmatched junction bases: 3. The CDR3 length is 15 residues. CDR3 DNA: TGTGCCAGCAGTTCCGGGACAGGGGGAAACACTGAAGCTTTCTTT. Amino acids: CASSSGTGGNTEAFF.

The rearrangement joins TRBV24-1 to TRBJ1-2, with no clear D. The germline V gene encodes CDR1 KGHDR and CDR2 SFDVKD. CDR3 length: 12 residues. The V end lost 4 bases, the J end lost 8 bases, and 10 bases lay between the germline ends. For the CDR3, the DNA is TGTGCCACCAGTGACCCTCTTTCGGGCTACACCTTC. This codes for CATSDPLSGYTF.

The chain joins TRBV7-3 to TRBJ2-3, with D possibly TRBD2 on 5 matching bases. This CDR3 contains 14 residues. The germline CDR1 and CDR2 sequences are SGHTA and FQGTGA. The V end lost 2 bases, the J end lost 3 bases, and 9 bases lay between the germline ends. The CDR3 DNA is TGTGCCAGCAGCTTACCTAGCAGGACAGATACGCAGTATTTT. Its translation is CASSLPSRTDTQYF.

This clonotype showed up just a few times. CDR3 loop: CASSPSGTPEKLFF. CDR3 in DNA: TGTGCCAGCAGTCCCTCCGGGACACCTGAAAAACTGTTTTTT. The V call is TRBV27, the J call TRBJ1-4; tentative D call: TRBD1 (6 bases). V lost 5 bases to trimming and J lost 7 bases, with 14 bases between them. The CDR3 has 14 residues. The V gene's germline CDR1 is MNHEY and CDR2 SMNVEV (reference sequence).

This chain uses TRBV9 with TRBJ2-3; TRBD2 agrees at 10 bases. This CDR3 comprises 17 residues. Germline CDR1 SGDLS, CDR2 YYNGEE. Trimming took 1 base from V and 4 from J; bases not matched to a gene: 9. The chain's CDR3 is CASSVLGLAGVSDTQYF. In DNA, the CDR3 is TGTGCCAGCAGCGTACTAGGTCTAGCGGGAGTCTCAGATACGCAGTATTTT.

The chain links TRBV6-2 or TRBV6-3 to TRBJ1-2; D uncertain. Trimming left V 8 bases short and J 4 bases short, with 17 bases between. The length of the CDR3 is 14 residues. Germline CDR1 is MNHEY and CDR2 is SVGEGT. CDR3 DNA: TGTGCCAGCGACACAACCGGTAGTTTCTATGGCTACACCTTC. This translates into CASDTTGSFYGYTF.